This T cell receptor (beta chain) was captured in a study of cytomegalovirus exposure and HLA in healthy donors. The PCR made use of 60 Vbeta and 13 Jbeta primers. Original processing notes: Later analysis identified 88 million or so unique TCR beta chains, 9 million to 12 million shared. Generated by immunoSEQ multiplex PCR, the TCRdb table keeps only in-frame clones and is missing some. V and J calls and clone size are as listed in that table; D and trimming were resolved from the DNA. The table has around 150,000 clones, approximately 67% seen once; the top ten hold less than 5%. Overall study findings and caveats: A later analysis reportedly identified an Asian-associated ancestry cluster as carrying fewer N-insertions than the approximately 710-donor mean.

This CDR3 is 14 amino acids long. Germline V gene sequence: CDR1 LNHDA, CDR2 SQIVND (reference sequence). As for this clone: Its target is unknown. Relative to the germline gene, one junction end is altered; a read error may explain this.

This TCR was sampled from a woman under 30 in good health and CMV-seropositive. The chain joins TRBV19 to TRBJ1-1; no clear D gene. Input material: PBMCs. The chain's CDR3 is CLWVTVVTNTEAFF. For the CDR3, the DNA is TGCCTCTGGGTAACAGTCGTCACGAACACTGAAGCTTTCTTT.